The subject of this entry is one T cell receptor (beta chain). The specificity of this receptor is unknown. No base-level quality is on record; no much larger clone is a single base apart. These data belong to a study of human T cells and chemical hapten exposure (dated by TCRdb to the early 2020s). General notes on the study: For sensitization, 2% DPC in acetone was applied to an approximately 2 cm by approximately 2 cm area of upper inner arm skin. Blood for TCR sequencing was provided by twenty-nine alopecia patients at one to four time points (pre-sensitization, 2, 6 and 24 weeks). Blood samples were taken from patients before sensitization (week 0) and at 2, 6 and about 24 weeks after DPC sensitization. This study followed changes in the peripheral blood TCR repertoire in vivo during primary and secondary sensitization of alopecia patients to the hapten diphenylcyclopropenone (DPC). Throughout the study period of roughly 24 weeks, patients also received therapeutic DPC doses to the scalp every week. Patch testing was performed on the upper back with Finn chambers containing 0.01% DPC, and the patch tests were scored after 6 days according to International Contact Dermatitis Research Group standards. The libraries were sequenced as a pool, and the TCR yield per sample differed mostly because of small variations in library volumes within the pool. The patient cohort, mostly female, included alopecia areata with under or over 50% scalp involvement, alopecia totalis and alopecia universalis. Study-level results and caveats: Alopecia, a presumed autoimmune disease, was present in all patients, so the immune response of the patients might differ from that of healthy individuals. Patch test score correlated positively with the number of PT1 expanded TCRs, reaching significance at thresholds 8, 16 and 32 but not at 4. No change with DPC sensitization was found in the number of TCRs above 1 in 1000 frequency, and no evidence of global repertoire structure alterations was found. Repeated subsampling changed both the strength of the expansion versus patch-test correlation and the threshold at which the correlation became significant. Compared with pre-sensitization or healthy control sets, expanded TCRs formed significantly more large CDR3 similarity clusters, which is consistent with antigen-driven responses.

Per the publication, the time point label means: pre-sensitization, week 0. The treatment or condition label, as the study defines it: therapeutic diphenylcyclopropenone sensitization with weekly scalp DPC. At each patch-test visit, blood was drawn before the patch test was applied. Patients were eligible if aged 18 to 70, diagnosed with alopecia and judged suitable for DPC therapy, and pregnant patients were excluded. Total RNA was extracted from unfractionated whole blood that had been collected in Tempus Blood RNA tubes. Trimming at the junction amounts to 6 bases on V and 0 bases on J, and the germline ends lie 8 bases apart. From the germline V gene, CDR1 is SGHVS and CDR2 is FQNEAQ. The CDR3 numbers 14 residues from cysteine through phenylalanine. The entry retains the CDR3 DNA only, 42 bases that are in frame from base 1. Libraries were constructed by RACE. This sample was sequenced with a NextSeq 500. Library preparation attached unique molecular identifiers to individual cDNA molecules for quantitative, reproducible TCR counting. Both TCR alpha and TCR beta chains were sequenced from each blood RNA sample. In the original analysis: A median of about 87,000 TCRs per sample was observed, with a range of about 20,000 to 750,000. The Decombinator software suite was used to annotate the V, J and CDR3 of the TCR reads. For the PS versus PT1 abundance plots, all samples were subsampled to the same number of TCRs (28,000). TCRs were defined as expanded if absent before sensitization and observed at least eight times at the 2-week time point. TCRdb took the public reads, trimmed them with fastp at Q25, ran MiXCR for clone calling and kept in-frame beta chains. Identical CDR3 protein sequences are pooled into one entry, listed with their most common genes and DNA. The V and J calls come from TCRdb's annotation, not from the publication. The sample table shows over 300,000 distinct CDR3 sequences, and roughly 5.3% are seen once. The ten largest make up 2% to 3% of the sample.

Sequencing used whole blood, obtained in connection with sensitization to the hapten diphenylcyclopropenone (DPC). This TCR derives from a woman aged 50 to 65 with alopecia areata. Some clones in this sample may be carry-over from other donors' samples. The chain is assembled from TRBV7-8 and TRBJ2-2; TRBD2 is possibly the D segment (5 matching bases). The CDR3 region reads CASRLTTNTGELFF. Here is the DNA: TGTGCCAGCAGGTTGACTACGAACACCGGGGAGCTGTTTTTT.